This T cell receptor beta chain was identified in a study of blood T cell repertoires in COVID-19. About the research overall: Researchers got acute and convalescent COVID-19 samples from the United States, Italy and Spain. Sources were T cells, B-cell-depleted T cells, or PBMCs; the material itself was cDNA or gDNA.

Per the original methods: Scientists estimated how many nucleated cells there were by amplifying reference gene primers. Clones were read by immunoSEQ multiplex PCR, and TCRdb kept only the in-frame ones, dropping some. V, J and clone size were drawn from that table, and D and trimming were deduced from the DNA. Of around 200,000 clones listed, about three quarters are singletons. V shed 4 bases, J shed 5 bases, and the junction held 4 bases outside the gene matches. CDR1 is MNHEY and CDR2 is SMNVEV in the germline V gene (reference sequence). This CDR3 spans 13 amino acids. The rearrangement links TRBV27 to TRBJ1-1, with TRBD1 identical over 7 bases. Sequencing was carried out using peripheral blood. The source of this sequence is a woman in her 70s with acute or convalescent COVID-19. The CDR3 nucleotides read TGTGCCAGCAGTTCGACAGGGCGAACTGAAGCTTTCTTT. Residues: CASSSTGRTEAFF.